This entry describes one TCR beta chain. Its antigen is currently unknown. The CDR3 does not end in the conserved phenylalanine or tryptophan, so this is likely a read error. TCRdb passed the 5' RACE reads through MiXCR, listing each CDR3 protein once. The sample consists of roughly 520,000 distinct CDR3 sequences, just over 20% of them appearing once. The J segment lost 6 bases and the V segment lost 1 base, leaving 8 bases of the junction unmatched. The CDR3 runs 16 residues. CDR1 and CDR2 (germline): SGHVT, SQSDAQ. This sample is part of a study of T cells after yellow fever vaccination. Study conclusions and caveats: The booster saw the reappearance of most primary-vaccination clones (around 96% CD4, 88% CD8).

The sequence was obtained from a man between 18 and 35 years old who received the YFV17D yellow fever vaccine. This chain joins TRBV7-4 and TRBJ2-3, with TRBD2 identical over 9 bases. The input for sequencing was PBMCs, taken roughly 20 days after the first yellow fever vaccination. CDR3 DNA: TGTGCCAGCAGCTTAGTGCCCGCTAGCGGGGTGGATACGCAGTATTGT. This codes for CASSLVPASGVDTQYC.